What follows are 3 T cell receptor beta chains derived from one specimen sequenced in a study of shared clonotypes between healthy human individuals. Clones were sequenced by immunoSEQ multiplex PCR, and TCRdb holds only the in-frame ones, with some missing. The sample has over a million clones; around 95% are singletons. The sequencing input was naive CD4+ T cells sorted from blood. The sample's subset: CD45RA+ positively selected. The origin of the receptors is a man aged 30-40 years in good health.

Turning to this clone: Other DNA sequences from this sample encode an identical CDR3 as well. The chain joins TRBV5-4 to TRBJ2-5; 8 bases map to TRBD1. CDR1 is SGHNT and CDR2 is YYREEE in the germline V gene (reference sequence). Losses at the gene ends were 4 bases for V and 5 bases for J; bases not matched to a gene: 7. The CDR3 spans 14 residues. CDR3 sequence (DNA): TGTGCCAGCAGCCTCCGGACAGGGTTGGAGACCCAGTACTTC. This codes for CASSLRTGLETQYF. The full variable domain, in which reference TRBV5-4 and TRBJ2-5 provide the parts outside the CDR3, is ETGVTQSPTHLIKTRGQQVTLRCSSQSGHNTVSWYQQALGQGPQFIFQYYREEENGRGNFPPRFSGLQFPNYSSELNVNALELDDSALYLCASSLRTGLETQYFGPGTRLLVL.

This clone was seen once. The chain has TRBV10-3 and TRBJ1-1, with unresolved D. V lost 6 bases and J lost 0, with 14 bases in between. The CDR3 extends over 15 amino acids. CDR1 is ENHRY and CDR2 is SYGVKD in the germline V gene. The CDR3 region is CAIRGDYNMNTEAFF. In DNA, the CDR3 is TGTGCCATCAGGGGCGACTATAATATGAACACTGAAGCTTTCTTT.

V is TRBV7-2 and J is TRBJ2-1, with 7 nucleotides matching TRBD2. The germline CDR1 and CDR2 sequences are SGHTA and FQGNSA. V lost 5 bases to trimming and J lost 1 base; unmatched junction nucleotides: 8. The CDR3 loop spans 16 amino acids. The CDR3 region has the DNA TGTGCCAGCAGCCCCTCACGACTAGCATCCTACAATGAGCAGTTCTTC. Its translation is CASSPSRLASYNEQFF. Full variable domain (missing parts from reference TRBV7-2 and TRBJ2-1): GAGVSQSPSNKVTEKGKDVELRCDPISGHTALYWYRQSLGQGLEFLIYFQGNSAPDKSGLPSDRFSAERTGGSVSTLTIQRTQQEDSAVYLCASSPSRLASYNEQFFGPGTRLTVL.